One and the same sample provided the 20 T cell receptor beta chains below, sequenced in a study of blood T cell repertoires in COVID-19. Assay: immunoSEQ multiplex PCR; the TCRdb copy retains only in-frame clones and omits some. The sample includes under 300,000 clones, approximately 89% of them seen just once. The specimen sequenced was peripheral blood. The receptors come from a woman in her thirties or forties who had recovered from COVID-19.

This clone was observed a single time. The chain combines TRBV6-6 with TRBJ2-2; 10 bases line up with TRBD2. Germline V CDR1 and CDR2: MNHNY, SVGAGI (reference sequence). The V gene end was trimmed by 5 bases and the J gene end by 5 bases; junction bases not matched to a gene: 14. This CDR3 has 18 amino acids. CDR3 residues: CASSREVAGGGATGELFF. The CDR3 DNA reads TGTGCCAGCAGTCGGGAGGTAGCGGGAGGTGGTGCAACCGGGGAGCTGTTTTTT.

V is TRBV11-2 and J is TRBJ2-1, with 10 nucleotides matching TRBD2. This CDR3 is 15 amino acids long. The V gene end was trimmed by 5 bases and the J gene end by 6 bases; junction bases not matched to a gene: 7. Germline V lookup: CDR1 SGHAT, CDR2 FQNNGV. This chain's CDR3 is CASSRSSGGSNEQFF. DNA for the CDR3: TGTGCCAGCAGCCGTTCTAGCGGGGGTTCCAATGAGCAGTTCTTC.

The chain is built from TRBV19 and TRBJ1-6; tentatively, D is TRBD1 (6 bases). This CDR3 contains 16 residues. V lost 4 bases, J lost 7 bases, and 17 bases lay in between. Germline lookup yields CDR1 LNHDA and CDR2 SQIVND (reference sequence). The CDR3 protein is CASSTLLVGANSPLHF. In nucleotides, the CDR3 is TGTGCCAGTAGTACGCTCCTCGTGGGGGCGAATTCACCCCTCCACTTT.

DNA of the CDR3: TGTGCCAGCAGCGTAGGGGCTCTCAATGAGCAGTTCTTC. Its translation is CASSVGALNEQFF. V usage is TRBV7-9 and J usage is TRBJ2-1, with TRBD1 as a possible D gene (5 bases). V was pared by 5 bases and J by 6 bases, with 11 bases between. The CDR3 covers 13 residues. Per germline, CDR1 SEHNR and CDR2 FQNEAQ (reference sequence). The full variable domain, its missing parts supplied by reference TRBV7-9 and TRBJ2-1, is DTGVSQNPRHKITKRGQNVTFRCDPISEHNRLYWYRQTLGQGPEFLTYFQNEAQLEKSRLLSDRFSAERPKGSFSTLEIQRTEQGDSAMYLCASSVGALNEQFFGPGTRLTVL.

The chain has TRBV5-1 and TRBJ1-1; no reliable D call. This CDR3 is built from 15 residues. The V end lost 4 bases, the J end lost 7 bases, and 20 bases lay between the germline ends. Per germline, CDR1 SGHRS and CDR2 YFSETQ. The DNA for the CDR3 is TGCGCCAGCAGCACCCCGTCCGACGGAGCTGGTGAAGCTTTCTTT. Translation gives CASSTPSDGAGEAFF.

This chain connects TRBV19 to TRBJ2-1; TRBD1 matches 9 bases. CDR1 LNHDA and CDR2 SQIVND come from the germline V gene (reference sequence). V was pared by 3 bases and J by 6 bases, with 6 bases of the junction left unmatched. The CDR3 runs to 15 residues. CDR3 in DNA: TGTGCCAGTAGTATCGGGGACAGGGTATCCAATGAGCAGTTCTTC. The encoded protein is CASSIGDRVSNEQFF.

This chain links TRBV7-9 with TRBJ1-2; no reliable D call. Germline loops: CDR1 SEHNR, CDR2 FQNEAQ (reference sequence). The CDR3 has 11 residues. V was trimmed by 5 bases and J by 6 bases, leaving 7 bases between them. CDR3 protein: CASSQTDGYTF. The CDR3 DNA is TGTGCCAGCAGCCAAACTGATGGCTACACCTTC.

The rearrangement links TRBV5-4 to TRBJ2-3, with D unclear. V was clipped by 3 bases and J by 2 bases, with 10 bases between them. This CDR3 region has 14 residues. Germline CDR1 SGHNT, CDR2 YYREEE (reference sequence). CDR3 DNA: TGTGCCAGCAGCTCCGCGCGGCCCACAGATACGCAGTATTTT. Translation gives CASSSARPTDTQYF.

This clone has a handful of counts. The gene calls are TRBV5-1 and TRBJ1-1; 8 bases line up with TRBD1. J lost 4 bases, V lost 6 bases, and 11 bases had no gene match. The CDR3 runs 15 residues. CDR1 and CDR2 from the germline V gene are SGHRS and YFSETQ. The chain's CDR3 is CASNFQTGASTEAFF. The CDR3 DNA is TGCGCCAGCAACTTTCAGACAGGGGCAAGCACTGAAGCTTTCTTT. Variable domain in full (rest from reference TRBV5-1 and TRBJ1-1): KAGVTQTPRYLIKTRGQQVTLSCSPISGHRSVSWYQQTPGQGLQFLFEYFSETQRNKGNFPGRFSGRQFSNSRSEMNVSTLELGDSALYLCASNFQTGASTEAFFGQGTRLTVV.

V and J are TRBV3-1 (or the pseudogene TRBV3-2) and TRBJ2-5; D is undetermined. This CDR3 region has 15 residues. Germline CDR1 and CDR2: LGHDT and YNNKEL (reference sequence). V dropped 4 bases and J dropped 5 bases, with 17 bases sitting between them. CDR3 sequence (DNA): TGTGCCAGCAGCCGCCTCAGTGCAGGCTACGAGACCCAGTACTTC. Its protein product is CASSRLSAGYETQYF.

The chain uses TRBV6-5 and TRBJ2-7, with 7 bases lining up with TRBD1. Germline V CDR1 and CDR2: MNHEY, SVGAGI. This CDR3 contains 14 residues. Trimming at V came to 6 bases and at J to 5 bases, leaving 10 bases not matched to a gene. CDR3 sequence reads: CASRAPGQTHEQYF. Here the CDR3 DNA reads TGTGCCAGCAGGGCTCCGGGACAGACCCACGAGCAGTACTTC.

The rearrangement joins TRBV6-1 to TRBJ2-1; 7 positions match TRBD2. CDR3 size: 13 residues. With 0 bases clipped from V and 10 bases from J, the junction kept 3 bases outside the gene matches. Germline V gene lookup returns CDR1 MNHNS and CDR2 SASEGT. DNA for the CDR3: TGTGCCAGCAGTGAAGCAGTCGGGGGGGAGCAGTTCTTC. It is translated as CASSEAVGGEQFF.

The V call is TRBV19, the J call TRBJ1-4; 11 bases line up with TRBD1. Germline values: CDR1 LNHDA, CDR2 SQIVND (reference sequence). The CDR3 has 14 amino acids. The ends lost 4 bases at V and 10 bases at J; junction bases unmatched: 5. The CDR3 loop reads CASSTTGTGGKLFF. The CDR3 DNA reads TGTGCCAGTAGTACAACCGGGACAGGGGGAAAACTGTTTTTT.

V usage is TRBV6-4 and J usage is TRBJ2-2, with 9 bases aligning to TRBD2. From germline, CDR1 is MRHNA and CDR2 SNTAGT. Unmatched junction bases numbered 2, after V lost 5 bases and J lost 1 base. This CDR3 has 15 amino acids. DNA of the CDR3: TGTGCCAGCAGTTCGACTAGCGGGAACACCGGGGAGCTGTTTTTT. Protein: CASSSTSGNTGELFF.

The chain recombines TRBV5-1 with TRBJ2-4; 7 bases fit TRBD2. Trimming removed 3 bases from V and 3 bases from J; junction bases left unmatched: 9. Germline CDR1 is SGHRS and CDR2 is YFSETQ. The CDR3 spans 16 residues. The CDR3 DNA follows: TGCGCCAGCAGCTGGGGGGGACCCGGGGTCAAAAACATTCAGTACTTC. Translated: CASSWGGPGVKNIQYF. The full variable domain, in which reference TRBV5-1 and TRBJ2-4 provide the parts outside the CDR3, is KAGVTQTPRYLIKTRGQQVTLSCSPISGHRSVSWYQQTPGQGLQFLFEYFSETQRNKGNFPGRFSGRQFSNSRSEMNVSTLELGDSALYLCASSWGGPGVKNIQYFGAGTRLSVL.

The gene calls are TRBV12-5 and TRBJ2-5; the match to TRBD2 covers 8 bases. CDR1 is LGHNT and CDR2 is FRNRAP in the germline V gene. The junction had 7 bases not matched to a gene; V was cut back by 5 bases and J by 5 bases. This CDR3 contains 14 residues. Here the CDR3 DNA reads TGTGCTAGTGGTGGCCCCGGCGGGGGGGAGACCCAGTACTTC. Protein sequence: CASGGPGGGETQYF.

V and J are TRBV27 and TRBJ2-7; maybe TRBD2 (7 bases). CDR1 is MNHEY, CDR2 SMNVEV, per germline (reference sequence). The V end was cut by 6 bases, the J end by 7 bases, with 19 bases between. This CDR3 comprises 14 residues. The CDR3 loop is CASRSRGTGGEQYF. CDR3 DNA sequence: TGTGCCAGCAGGTCAAGGGGGACGGGAGGTGAGCAGTACTTC.

The chain employs TRBV6-5 and TRBJ1-1; tentative D call: TRBD1 (6 bases). Deletions cut 6 bases from V and 5 bases from J, with 13 bases between. This CDR3 has 13 amino acids. The germline V gene has CDR1 MNHEY and CDR2 SVGAGI. CDR3 region: CASSDSGTTEAFF. The CDR3, as DNA: TGTGCCAGCAGCGACTCCGGGACAACTGAAGCTTTCTTT.

In this sample, this clone turned up a few times. The chain joins TRBV11-2 to TRBJ2-3; TRBD2 might be the D (5 bases). The V gene lost 4 bases and the J gene lost 2 bases, with 7 bases spanning the gap. CDR3 length: 13 residues. Germline-derived CDR1 and CDR2 are SGHAT and FQNNGV. In DNA form, the CDR3 reads TGTGCCAGCAGCTCGACTAACACAGATACGCAGTATTTT. Protein product: CASSSTNTDTQYF.

The chain links TRBV7-3 to TRBJ2-1, with 8 nucleotides matching TRBD2. This CDR3 comprises 14 residues. Germline-derived CDR1 and CDR2 are SGHTA and FQGTGA. V lost 1 base and J lost 5; bases outside the gene matches: 1. The CDR3 spells CASSLIGRDNEQFF. The CDR3 region has the DNA TGTGCCAGCAGCTTAATCGGGAGGGACAATGAGCAGTTCTTC. Drawing the rest from reference TRBV7-3 and TRBJ2-1, the complete variable domain is GAGVSQTPSNKVTEKGKYVELRCDPISGHTALYWYRQSLGQGPEFLIYFQGTGAADDSGLPNDRFFAVRPEGSVSTLKIQRTERGDSAVYLCASSLIGRDNEQFFGPGTRLTVL.